One and the same sample provided the 6 T cell receptor beta chains below, sequenced in a study of blood T cell repertoires in COVID-19. Clones were read by immunoSEQ multiplex PCR, and TCRdb kept only the in-frame ones, dropping some. This repertoire shows about 170,000 clones, about three quarters found once; its top ten account for 2.5% to 3%. Sequencing was done on a sample of peripheral blood. These receptors all come from a man between 65 and 80 years old with acute or convalescent COVID-19.

The chain has TRBV28 and TRBJ1-2; D possibly corresponds to TRBD1 (5 bases). CDR3 size: 14 residues. V was trimmed by 5 bases and J by 2 bases, leaving 12 bases between them. Germline V gene lookup returns CDR1 MDHEN and CDR2 SYDVKM. The CDR3 nucleotides read TGTGCCAGCAGTACTTTCCAGGGAAACTATGGCTACACCTTC. Protein: CASSTFQGNYGYTF.

This chain uses TRBV15 with TRBJ1-1; 8 bases fit TRBD1. Trimming cost V 10 bases and J 1 base; bases outside gene matches: 5. The CDR3 consists of 13 residues. Looked up from germline, CDR1 is LNHNV and CDR2 is YYDKDF (reference sequence). The chain's CDR3 is CAISRGRNTEAFF. CDR3 bases: TGTGCCATTTCCAGGGGGCGGAACACTGAAGCTTTCTTT.

This sequence joins TRBV19 and TRBJ1-6; the D is unclear. The CDR3 totals 13 residues. V was trimmed by 11 bases and J by 11 bases, leaving 19 bases between them. Germline V lookup: CDR1 LNHDA, CDR2 SQIVND (reference sequence). The CDR3 is CASLGLGLAPLHF. Here the CDR3 DNA reads TGTGCCTCCTTGGGCTTGGGTCTGGCACCCCTCCACTTT. Drawing the rest from reference TRBV19 and TRBJ1-6, the complete variable domain is DGGITQSPKYLFRKEGQNVTLSCEQNLNHDAMYWYRQDPGQGLRLIYYSQIVNDFQKGDIAEGYSVSREKKESFPLTVTSAQKNPTAFYLCASLGLGLAPLHFGNGTRLTVT.

CDR3 in DNA: TGTGCCAGCAGCTCCGGGACAGGGAACACTGAAGCTTTCTTT. It yields the protein CASSSGTGNTEAFF. The chain links TRBV13 to TRBJ1-1, with 8 nucleotides matching TRBD1. This CDR3 comprises 14 residues. The junction had 2 bases not matched to a gene; V was cut back by 4 bases and J by 1 base. Germline V gives CDR1 PRHDT, CDR2 FYEKMQ (reference sequence).

This clone counts as medium-sized. CDR3 in amino acids: CASSLDRDRGPYEQYF. DNA of the CDR3: TGTGCCAGCAGCTTAGACCGGGACAGGGGGCCCTACGAGCAGTACTTC. The rearrangement uses TRBV7-8 and TRBJ2-7; TRBD1 matches at 12 bases. CDR1 and CDR2 from the germline V gene are SGHVS and FQNEAQ. V gave up 1 base and J gave up 2 bases; unmatched junction bases: 3. The CDR3 contains 16 residues.

The chain links TRBV3-1 (or the pseudogene TRBV3-2) to TRBJ1-1; D might be TRBD1 (6 bases). This CDR3 is 14 amino acids long. Trimming took 3 bases from V and 5 from J, leaving 13 bases between them. Germline CDR1 is LGHDT and CDR2 is YNNKEL (reference sequence). The CDR3 sequence is CASSQNRAKTEAFF. The CDR3, as DNA: TGTGCCAGCAGCCAGAACAGGGCTAAGACTGAAGCTTTCTTT.